This TCR beta chain derives from a study of shared clonotypes between healthy human individuals. This CDR3 has 18 residues. Germline-derived CDR1 and CDR2 are LNHDA and SQIVND (reference sequence). V was shortened by 7 bases and J by 0 bases, with 24 bases between the two germline ends. CD45RO-negative CD8 cells positively selected for CCR7 made up the naive population, which excluded terminally differentiated effector memory CD45RA+ cells. Nashville, Tennessee was home to all donors, who were Caucasian adults. Sequencing was performed with immunoSEQ multiplex PCR; in TCRdb, only in-frame clones are kept and a portion is missing. The sample has around 2,000,000 clones; about 95% are singletons.

The specimen was naive CD8+ T cells sorted from blood. The TCR originated in a young man in good health. V usage is TRBV19 and J usage is TRBJ1-1; TRBD1 is a possible D gene (5 bases). The CDR3 region is CASTPSGQGGRLNTEAFF. As DNA, the CDR3 is TGTGCCAGTACCCCCTCCGGGCAGGGTGGGAGGCTGAACACTGAAGCTTTCTTT.